These T cell receptor beta chains were read from a single sample in a study of blood T cell repertoires in COVID-19. The data were produced by immunoSEQ multiplex PCR, yet TCRdb's version contains in-frame clones alone and is incomplete. Seen here are 300,000 to 350,000 clones, around nine tenths observed once, and the top ten hold roughly 3.9%. Sequencing was carried out using peripheral blood. These receptors all stem from a woman aged 55-70 years with COVID-19, enrolled during active disease. CDR3s include the opening cysteine and the closing phenylalanine or tryptophan. A D gene is named only where the DNA matches it firmly. A row's size may be missing; if present it is once, few, many or a size class.

>.|TRBJ1-5|.|TRBV15
TGTGCCACCAGCAGAGTGAATACCGGGACACTGTATAGCAATCAGCCCCAGCATTTT
CATSRVNTGTLYSNQPQHF
>TRBD1|TRBJ1-2|.|TRBV19
TGTGCCAGTAGTAGGCTCGGGACAGACTCTTATTATGGCTACACCTTC
CASSRLGTDSYYGYTF
>TRBD1|TRBJ1-6|.|TRBV5-1
TGCGCCAGCAGCTTACTACCATCGACAGGGCTGCGTTCACCCCTCCACTTT
CASSLLPSTGLRSPLHF
>TRBD1|TRBJ1-5|.|TRBV19
TGTGCCAGTAGCGCTGGACAGGGGGTAAGGCAGCCCCAGCATTTT
CASSAGQGVRQPQHF
>.|TRBJ1-6|.|TRBV10-3
TGTGCCATCAGTGAGTCGATGACAGGCCGAAGCAATTCACCCCTCCACTTT
CAISESMTGRSNSPLHF
>.|TRBJ1-1|.|TRBV6-5
TGTGCCAGCAAACAGGGACAGAACACTGAAGCTTTCTTT
CASKQGQNTEAFF
>.|TRBJ1-3|.|TRBV7-9
TGTGCCAGCAGCCCGACACCCGCCAACACCATATATTTT
CASSPTPANTIYF
>TRBD1|TRBJ2-7|.|TRBV27
TGTGCCAGCATACGACAGGGTTTCCCCTACGAGCAGTACTTC
CASIRQGFPYEQYF
>.|TRBJ1-2|.|TRBV10-3
TGTGCCATCAGTGAAACAGGATCGAGCGGCTACACCTTC
CAISETGSSGYTF
>.|TRBJ2-4|.|TRBV30
TGTGCCTGGAGTGTACGGTCAGGGGATAGAGACATTCAGTACTTC
CAWSVRSGDRDIQYF
>TRBD2|TRBJ2-1|once|TRBV5-1
TGCGCCACCTCCCCAGCGGGGGGGCTGGATGAGCAGTTCTTC
CATSPAGGLDEQFF
>TRBD1|TRBJ1-5|.|TRBV11-2
TGTGCCAGCAGCTTGACAGGGGGCCTTTCTCAGCCCCAGCATTTT
CASSLTGGLSQPQHF
>.|TRBJ1-1|once|TRBV15
TGTGCCACCAGCAGAGGGACACCGGAAGCTTTCTTT
CATSRGTPEAFF
>.|TRBJ1-3|.|TRBV7-8
TGTGCCAGCAGCTCCTACGGGAACACCATATATTTT
CASSSYGNTIYF
>.|TRBJ1-1|once|TRBV12-3/TRBV12-4
TGTGCCAGCAGTTTTGGGGGGTCCACTGAAGCTTTCTTT
CASSFGGSTEAFF
>.|TRBJ1-2|.|TRBV6-5
TGTGCCAGCAGGCAGGGCTGGTATGGCTACACCTTC
CASRQGWYGYTF
>.|TRBJ2-1|.|TRBV24-1
TGTGCCACCAGTGACCCAAACAGGGTAAGATGGTTCTTC
CATSDPNRVRWFF
>.|TRBJ1-2|.|TRBV7-8
TGTGCCAGCAGCTTAGTGGTTGGACAGACCTTTAACTATGGCTACACCTTC
CASSLVVGQTFNYGYTF
>.|TRBJ1-1|.|TRBV5-1
TGCGCCAGCAGCTTGAGGCCCCGGGTCGCTGAAGCTTTCTTT
CASSLRPRVAEAFF
>.|TRBJ2-7|.|TRBV5-4
TGTGCCAGCAGCTTGGGGCAGGGTAGTACCCCCGAGCAGTACTTC
CASSLGQGSTPEQYF
>TRBD2|TRBJ2-1|.|TRBV3-1/TRBV3-2
TGTGCCAGCAGCCAAGGGGCCCTAGCGGGGGGGCATAATGAGCAGTTCTTC
CASSQGALAGGHNEQFF
>.|TRBJ1-4|once|TRBV20-1
TGCAGTGCTAGTTGGACATCCCGGAATGAAAAACTGTTTTTT
CSASWTSRNEKLFF
>.|TRBJ2-1|.|TRBV4-2
TGTGCCAGCAGCCAAGGGCCTTATGAGCAGTTCTTC
CASSQGPYEQFF
>TRBD1|TRBJ2-1|.|TRBV9
TGTGCCAGCAGCAGGGACAGCCAGATTTACAATGAGCAGTTCTTC
CASSRDSQIYNEQFF